This is a list of T cell receptor beta chains from one sample in a study of T cells after yellow fever vaccination. TCRdb re-derived calls from the 5' RACE reads in MiXCR, one entry per CDR3 protein. The data hold hundreds of thousands of distinct CDR3 sequences, with roughly 13% observed a single time. Sequencing was performed on PBMCs, taken on the day of the yellow fever booster vaccination. The source of these receptors is a man aged 25-45 years who received the YFV17D yellow fever vaccine. Both conserved end residues are part of each CDR3. Size tells how often a clone was seen (once, few, many) or the class of an expanded clone, and some rows leave it out.

cdr3_aa | j_call | v_call | clone_size
CASTLNRGLAGGPAGTGELFF | TRBJ2-2 | TRBV23-1 | NA
CASSLDGTSGRGPGELFF | TRBJ2-2 | TRBV5-6 | NA
CASRKGGGPLSYEQYF | TRBJ2-7 | TRBV7-9 | few
CASSVISGPNNEQFF | TRBJ2-1 | TRBV19 | few
CASSLDRRYTQYF | TRBJ2-3 | TRBV7-7 | NA
CASRTGVNNSPLHF | TRBJ1-6 | TRBV5-1 | few
CASSRDEGRNSGSAYEQYF | TRBJ2-7 | TRBV21-1 | few
CASSSADSNQPQHF | TRBJ1-5 | TRBV12-3/TRBV12-4 | NA
CASSGQGAAVYGYTF | TRBJ1-2 | TRBV6-1 | few
CSVARAPGGYEQYF | TRBJ2-7 | TRBV29-1 | NA
CASSERTGGHSPLHF | TRBJ1-6 | TRBV7-2 | NA
CASSFTWGSSGANVLTF | TRBJ2-6 | TRBV7-9 | few
CSATPDTNTEAFF | TRBJ1-1 | TRBV20-1 | few
CASSLKLTAYEQYF | TRBJ2-7 | TRBV7-2 | NA
CATGEGSSYNSPLHF | TRBJ1-6 | TRBV7-9 | NA
CASSSRDRVFAEAFF | TRBJ1-1 | TRBV7-9 | NA
CASSLIEGLGTGAPYEQYF | TRBJ2-7 | TRBV7-3 | NA
CASSLGQGRGAFF | TRBJ1-1 | TRBV7-6 | NA
CSARDQTSGSADTQYF | TRBJ2-3 | TRBV20-1 | once
CASSQSGTGAYEQYF | TRBJ2-7 | TRBV12-3/TRBV12-4 | NA
CSVTKQASYEQYF | TRBJ2-7 | TRBV20-1 | NA
CASRRTRLSYNEQFF | TRBJ2-1 | TRBV12-3/TRBV12-4 | few
CATSGGQGASDTQYF | TRBJ2-3 | TRBV15 | NA
CASSYFDEQFF | TRBJ2-1 | TRBV6-2/TRBV6-3 | few
CASRSLPGPGNYGYTF | TRBJ1-2 | TRBV19 | NA
CASSLRGSGRGTQETQYF | TRBJ2-5 | TRBV11-2 | NA
CASNQRGYNEQFF | TRBJ2-1 | TRBV11-2 | NA
CASSLAIIGQGLSYEQYF | TRBJ2-7 | TRBV7-2 | few
CSAGSGADTQYF | TRBJ2-3 | TRBV20-1 | NA
CASSQEQAGSAVEQFF | TRBJ2-1 | TRBV4-2 | NA
CASTPRTSNTGELFF | TRBJ2-2 | TRBV12-3/TRBV12-4 | NA
CASSIASGDPGANVLTF | TRBJ2-6 | TRBV7-9 | NA
CASSKPGLAGSGEQFF | TRBJ2-1 | TRBV5-1 | few
CASSARQTAVWPQHF | TRBJ1-5 | TRBV6-1 | few
CASSLAPGANEQFF | TRBJ2-1 | TRBV5-1 | many
CASSDYSSYNEQFF | TRBJ2-1 | TRBV18 | many
CSARPTSGSHSVGFGEQFF | TRBJ2-1 | TRBV20-1 | NA
CASSGTSGLRGETQYF | TRBJ2-5 | TRBV7-8 | few
CSARDRDGPLYYEQYF | TRBJ2-7 | TRBV20-1 | few
CASSQTEARIF | TRBJ2-1 | TRBV6-6 | NA
CASILGTGGNYGYTF | TRBJ1-2 | TRBV7-2 | NA
CASGGQGSENTEAFF | TRBJ1-1 | TRBV9 | few
CASSYGGQSGYGYTF | TRBJ1-2 | TRBV6-5 | few
CASSGPSNEQFF | TRBJ2-1 | TRBV19 | few
CASSLEGQGKKLFF | TRBJ1-4 | TRBV11-3 | NA
CASSLILGGNEQFF | TRBJ2-1 | TRBV5-6 | few
CASSHAQAVHEQYF | TRBJ2-7 | TRBV3-1 | few
CASSQGTHSSYEQYF | TRBJ2-7 | TRBV4-1 | few
CASSPLIYEQYF | TRBJ2-7 | TRBV5-5 | few
CASSSPLGRTYNEQFF | TRBJ2-1 | TRBV27 | few
CASSLVYGSDQPQHF | TRBJ1-5 | TRBV7-2 | NA
CSASGGQGGEQYF | TRBJ2-7 | TRBV20-1 | NA
CASSFHRDSYGYTF | TRBJ1-2 | TRBV7-2 | many